This entry features one TCR beta chain sequence. Its target is unknown. This record comes from a study of response to subunit inactivated influenza vaccine. Findings and caveats of the study: The authors put forward the suggestion that each seasonal influenza vaccination may bring in only a limited number of new T cells.

A single record per CDR3 protein comes from TCRdb applying MiXCR to the RT-PCR reads. The sample holds around 790,000 distinct CDR3 sequences, approximately 22% seen once. CDR1 is MDHEN and CDR2 is SYDVKM in the germline V gene. This CDR3 has 14 amino acids. V lost 7 bases to trimming and J lost 9 bases, with 19 bases between them. The receptor was derived from a man in his fifties who received an inactivated influenza vaccine. The chain combines TRBV28 with TRBJ2-1, with a tentative D call TRBD1 (6 bases). Sequenced here: PBMCs from blood, sampled around 5 days after vaccination. CDR3 sequence: CASTSTDRPAEQFF. The CDR3 bases are TGTGCCAGCACCAGCACCGACAGGCCTGCTGAGCAGTTCTTC.